Below, 19 T cell receptor beta chains from the same sample are listed, as sequenced in a study of glioma-infiltrating T cells after dendritic cell vaccination. Time point of the sample: after dendritic cell vaccination, including at tumor progression/relapse. Clones were read by immunoSEQ multiplex PCR, and TCRdb kept only the in-frame ones, dropping some. The profile shows 90,000 or so clones, 81% of them singletons. The sequencing used blood, collected after dendritic cell vaccination. These receptors originate from a human donor with glioblastoma.

CDR3 sequence: CASSPPGLAGGLGDTQYF. The DNA of the CDR3 is TGTGCCAGCTCACCCCCCGGACTAGCGGGGGGGCTTGGAGATACGCAGTATTTT. The chain joins TRBV18 to TRBJ2-3; 15 bases fit TRBD2. Per germline, CDR1 KGHSH and CDR2 LQKENI. V shed 3 bases and J 5 bases; nucleotides not matched to a gene: 9. The CDR3 covers 18 residues.

In its sample, this clone was seen once. The chain employs TRBV6-4 and TRBJ2-3, with TRBD1 matching over 9 bases. Germline-derived CDR1 and CDR2 are MRHNA and SNTAGT. The CDR3 contains 15 residues. V lost 2 bases and J lost 4; bases outside the gene matches: 4. The CDR3 DNA sequence: TGTGCCAGCAGTGACCGATGGACAGGGGCAGATACGCAGTATTTT. It translates to CASSDRWTGADTQYF.

This sequence joins TRBV5-4 and TRBJ2-5; 8 bases are shared with TRBD2. CDR1 is SGHNT, CDR2 YYREEE, per germline (reference sequence). V was clipped by 0 bases and J by 4 bases; unmatched bases: 14. CDR3 size: 18 residues. DNA of the CDR3: TGTGCCAGCAGCTTGGTCGGGCTAGCGGGCGCTACCCGAGAGACCCAGTACTTC. Encoded protein: CASSLVGLAGATRETQYF.

The chain combines TRBV7-9 with TRBJ2-3, with D maybe TRBD2 (6 bases). The CDR3 is made up of 15 amino acids. Looked up from germline, CDR1 is SEHNR and CDR2 is FQNEAQ (reference sequence). Trimming took 5 bases from V and 3 from J, leaving 15 bases between them. The CDR3 bases are TGTGCCAGCAGCCCCTCGGCGGGGATGACAGATACGCAGTATTTT. Protein sequence: CASSPSAGMTDTQYF.

The V gene is TRBV5-1, the J gene TRBJ2-2, with TRBD2 matching 10 bases. The length of the CDR3 is 15 residues. Trimming cost V 0 bases and J 6 bases; bases outside gene matches: 2. In germline, CDR1 is SGHRS, CDR2 YFSETQ. The chain's CDR3 is CASSLAAGGSGELFF. The CDR3 DNA reads TGCGCCAGCAGCTTGGCAGCGGGAGGGTCCGGGGAGCTGTTTTTT.

This chain joins TRBV6-1 and TRBJ1-4; D is perhaps TRBD1 (5 bases). The CDR3 consists of 14 residues. V was cut by 4 bases and J by 5 bases, with 11 bases left in between. Germline values: CDR1 MNHNS, CDR2 SASEGT. The CDR3 here is CASSGRWTNEKLFF. CDR3 nucleotides: TGTGCCAGCAGTGGGCGATGGACAAATGAAAAACTGTTTTTT.

The chain employs TRBV5-1 and TRBJ1-1; D unclear. This CDR3 comprises 14 residues. V dropped 4 bases and J dropped 1 base, with 11 bases sitting between them. Germline V gene sequence: CDR1 SGHRS, CDR2 YFSETQ. As DNA, the CDR3 is TGCGCCAGCAGCCTACCGGGAGGGAACACTGAAGCTTTCTTT. Residues: CASSLPGGNTEAFF.

The chain carries TRBV2 and TRBJ2-7; possible D gene TRBD1, 5 bases. The CDR3 runs 14 residues. Germline V lookup: CDR1 SNHLY, CDR2 FYNNEI. V shed 4 bases and J shed 6 bases, with 16 bases lying between them. The CDR3 region has the DNA TGTGCCAGCAGTGTGGAGACAGTTCGGCGCGAGCAGTACTTC. Translated, it gives CASSVETVRREQYF.

This clone was observed once. The V and J genes are TRBV6-6 and TRBJ2-2; possible D gene TRBD1, 6 bases. CDR3 length: 15 amino acids. Germline assignment: CDR1 MNHNY and CDR2 SVGAGI (reference sequence). Trimming took 6 bases from V and 5 from J, leaving 16 bases between them. Written as DNA, the CDR3 is TGTGCCAGCAGAACCGGGACAACCGCGACCGGGGAGCTGTTTTTT. Its protein product is CASRTGTTATGELFF.

The chain couples TRBV7-9 to TRBJ1-2, with D perhaps matching TRBD1 (5 bases). The CDR3 runs to 14 residues. CDR1 and CDR2 from the germline V gene are SEHNR and FQNEAQ (reference sequence). V was pared by 4 bases and J by 6 bases, with 15 bases between. The CDR3 spells CASSSQGPLDGYTF. CDR3 coding DNA: TGTGCCAGCAGCTCCCAGGGTCCCCTTGATGGCTACACCTTC.

The chain combines TRBV4-1 with TRBJ1-1, with D perhaps TRBD1 (5 bases). Trimming took off 7 bases at V and 0 bases at J, with 15 bases between the two ends. The germline gives CDR1 MGHRA, CDR2 YSYEKL. The CDR3 spans 15 residues. CDR3 nucleotide sequence: TGCGCCAGCAAACGCCAGGGCTCCTTGAACACTGAAGCTTTCTTT. Protein product: CASKRQGSLNTEAFF.

CDR3 sequence (DNA): TGTGCCAGCAGATCCGGGACTAGCGAGACCCAGTACTTC. It translates to CASRSGTSETQYF. V is TRBV6-5 and J is TRBJ2-5; 9 bases line up with TRBD2. Germline values: CDR1 MNHEY, CDR2 SVGAGI. This CDR3 has 13 amino acids. Trimming at V came to 6 bases and at J to 5 bases, leaving 4 bases not matched to a gene.

The V call is TRBV1, the J call TRBJ2-7; TRBD2 was called by the table and not checked on the DNA. TRBV1 is a pseudogene locus. The CDR3 has 15 residues. CDR3 nucleotide sequence: TGCACCAGCAGCCAAGTAGCGGGAGTAGACTACGAGCAGTACGTC. Its translation is CTSSQVAGVDYEQYV.

V gene TRBV6-6 combines with J gene TRBJ2-7; 8 nucleotides match TRBD1. V trimming: 5 bases; J trimming: 1 base; junction bases outside the gene matches: 4. Germline V gene sequence: CDR1 MNHNY, CDR2 SVGAGI (reference sequence). This CDR3 spans 14 amino acids. This CDR3 reads CASSVTGASYEQYV. CDR3 DNA sequence: TGTGCCAGCAGTGTGACAGGGGCATCCTACGAGCAGTACGTC.

The chain joins TRBV27 to TRBJ1-5; 7 bases align to TRBD1. Trimming cost V 5 bases and J 3 bases; bases outside gene matches: 7. This CDR3 has 15 residues. Germline values: CDR1 MNHEY, CDR2 SMNVEV (reference sequence). The CDR3 sequence: CASSLTGRNNQPQHF. As DNA, the CDR3 is TGTGCCAGCAGTCTGACAGGGCGAAACAATCAGCCCCAGCATTTT.

The J gene is TRBJ2-2, the V gene TRBV7-9, with unresolved D. The V gene lost 5 bases and the J gene lost 0 bases, with 10 bases spanning the gap. The CDR3 covers 15 residues. Germline assignment: CDR1 SEHNR and CDR2 FQNEAQ (reference sequence). CDR3 loop: CASSQEYANTGELFF. The CDR3 nucleotides are TGTGCCAGCAGCCAAGAGTACGCGAACACCGGGGAGCTGTTTTTT.

V and J are TRBV6-4 and TRBJ2-2; 10 bases match TRBD2. Germline assignment: CDR1 MRHNA and CDR2 SNTAGT. This CDR3 comprises 15 residues. V shed 5 bases, J shed 0 bases, and the junction held 0 bases outside the gene matches. The CDR3 DNA sequence: TGTGCCAGCAGTAGCGGGGGGGCGAACACCGGGGAGCTGTTTTTT. It is translated as CASSSGGANTGELFF.

The CDR3 DNA is TGTGCCAGCAGCGCCCGACAGGGTCCCAATGAGCAGTTCTTC. It yields the protein CASSARQGPNEQFF. The genes are TRBV5-4 and TRBJ2-1; TRBD1 aligns across 7 bases. CDR3 length: 14 amino acids. CDR1 and CDR2 from the germline V gene are SGHNT and YYREEE (reference sequence). J lost 6 bases, V lost 4 bases, and 7 bases had no gene match.

The chain is built from TRBV6-1 and TRBJ1-5, with 7 bases lining up with TRBD1. The junction had 3 bases not matched to a gene; V was cut back by 6 bases and J by 4 bases. CDR1 and CDR2 (germline): MNHNS, SASEGT. The CDR3 is 13 amino acids. This CDR3 reads CASSQTGNQPQHF. The CDR3 coding sequence is TGTGCCAGCAGCCAGACAGGGAATCAGCCCCAGCATTTT.